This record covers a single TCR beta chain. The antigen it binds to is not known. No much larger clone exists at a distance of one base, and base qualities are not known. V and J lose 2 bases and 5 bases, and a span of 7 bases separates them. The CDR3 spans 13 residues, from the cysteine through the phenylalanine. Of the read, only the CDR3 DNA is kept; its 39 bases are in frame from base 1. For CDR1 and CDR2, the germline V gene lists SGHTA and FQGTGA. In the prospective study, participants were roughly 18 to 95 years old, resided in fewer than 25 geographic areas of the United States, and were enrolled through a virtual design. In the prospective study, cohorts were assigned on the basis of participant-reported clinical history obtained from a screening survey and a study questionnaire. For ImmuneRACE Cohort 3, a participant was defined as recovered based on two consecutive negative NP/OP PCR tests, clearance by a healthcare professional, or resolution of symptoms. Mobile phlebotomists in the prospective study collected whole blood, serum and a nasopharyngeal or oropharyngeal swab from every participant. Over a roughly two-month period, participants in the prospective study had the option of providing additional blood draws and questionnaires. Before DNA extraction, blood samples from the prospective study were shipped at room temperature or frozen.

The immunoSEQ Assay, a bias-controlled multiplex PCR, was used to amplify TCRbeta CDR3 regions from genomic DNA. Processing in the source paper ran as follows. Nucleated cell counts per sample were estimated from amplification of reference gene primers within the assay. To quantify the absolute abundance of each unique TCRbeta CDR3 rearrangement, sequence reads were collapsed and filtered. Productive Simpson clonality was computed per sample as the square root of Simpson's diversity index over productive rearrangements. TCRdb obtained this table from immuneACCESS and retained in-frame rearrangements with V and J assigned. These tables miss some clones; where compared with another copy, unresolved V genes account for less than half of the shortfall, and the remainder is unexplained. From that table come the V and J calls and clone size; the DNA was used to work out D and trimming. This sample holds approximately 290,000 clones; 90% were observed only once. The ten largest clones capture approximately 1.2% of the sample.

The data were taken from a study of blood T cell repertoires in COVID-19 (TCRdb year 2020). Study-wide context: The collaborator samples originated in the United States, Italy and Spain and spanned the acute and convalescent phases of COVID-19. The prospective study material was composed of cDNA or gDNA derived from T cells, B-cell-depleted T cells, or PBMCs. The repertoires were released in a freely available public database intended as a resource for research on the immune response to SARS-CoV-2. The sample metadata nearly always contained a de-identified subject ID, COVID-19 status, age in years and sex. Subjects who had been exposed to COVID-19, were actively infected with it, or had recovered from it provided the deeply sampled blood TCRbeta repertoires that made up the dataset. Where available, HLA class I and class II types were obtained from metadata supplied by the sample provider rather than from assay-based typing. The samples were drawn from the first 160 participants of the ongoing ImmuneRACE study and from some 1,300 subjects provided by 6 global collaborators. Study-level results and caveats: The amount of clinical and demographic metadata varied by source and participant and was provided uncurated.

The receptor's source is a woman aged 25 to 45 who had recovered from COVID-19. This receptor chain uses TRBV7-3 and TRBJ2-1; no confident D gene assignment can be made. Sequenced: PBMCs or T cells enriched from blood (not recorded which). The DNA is TGTGCCAGCAGCTTATATCGGGACAATGAGCAGTTCTTC. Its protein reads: CASSLYRDNEQFF.